This is a list of T cell receptor beta chains from one sample in a study of T cell responses to AZD1222 COVID-19 vaccine. Sequencing used immunoSEQ multiplex PCR; TCRdb keeps in-frame clones, though not all of them. This table has 75,000 to 100,000 clones, around 90% appearing once. Source: peripheral blood, taken on day 0 of AZD1222 vaccination. The receptors derive from an adult in good health. Both conserved end residues are part of each CDR3. D genes are given only for firm matches. Some rows have no size entry. The others give once, few or many, or a class for an expanded clone.

V	D	J	size	CDR3	DNA
TRBV7-9	.	TRBJ2-3	once	CASSLWGTDTQYF	TGTGCCAGCAGCTTATGGGGCACAGATACGCAGTATTTT
TRBV29-1	TRBD1	TRBJ1-5	.	CSVSVGQGANQPQHF	TGCAGCGTTTCGGTCGGACAGGGGGCGAATCAGCCCCAGCATTTT
TRBV27	.	TRBJ2-6	.	CASSSGAGANVLTF	TGTGCCAGCAGCTCAGGGGCAGGGGCCAACGTCCTGACTTTC
TRBV7-2	TRBD1	TRBJ1-3	.	CASSLARQGSSGNTIYF	TGTGCCAGCAGCTTAGCACGACAGGGAAGCTCTGGAAACACCATATATTTT
TRBV27	.	TRBJ1-2	.	CASSSGRGSYTF	TGTGCCAGCAGTTCAGGACGTGGGAGCTACACCTTC
TRBV5-4	.	TRBJ1-6	.	CASSLQGFGSPLHF	TGTGCCAGCAGCTTACAGGGTTTTGGTTCACCCCTCCACTTT
TRBV7-8	TRBD2	TRBJ2-3	.	CASSSTITSGGAGTQYF	TGTGCCAGCAGCTCTACGATTACTAGCGGGGGGGCGGGTACGCAGTATTTT
TRBV5-4	.	TRBJ1-6	once	CASSFGASGGFSPLHF	TGTGCCAGCAGCTTCGGGGCATCTGGGGGCTTTTCACCCCTCCACTTT
TRBV7-9	.	TRBJ2-7	once	CASSPQGREQYF	TGTGCCAGCAGCCCACAGGGACGCGAGCAGTACTTC
TRBV30	.	TRBJ2-1	.	CAWRPVGVYNEQFF	TGTGCCTGGAGGCCCGTCGGGGTTTACAATGAGCAGTTCTTC
TRBV30	.	TRBJ1-1	.	CAWSVDTGTEAFF	TGTGCCTGGAGTGTAGATACGGGCACTGAAGCTTTCTTT
TRBV29-1	TRBD1	TRBJ1-1	.	CSVGTGETEAFF	TGCAGCGTTGGGACAGGGGAGACTGAAGCTTTCTTT
TRBV27	.	TRBJ2-6	.	CASSLVVGAGANVLTF	TGTGCCAGCAGTCTCGTGGTGGGAGCTGGGGCCAACGTCCTGACTTTC
TRBV24-1	.	TRBJ2-2	.	CATAGPSTGELFF	TGTGCCACCGCAGGGCCTAGTACCGGGGAGCTGTTTTTT
TRBV27	.	TRBJ2-7	.	CASTWGGGELLSYEQYF	TGTGCCAGCACCTGGGGAGGGGGCGAACTCCTCTCCTACGAGCAGTACTTC
TRBV9	TRBD2	TRBJ2-7	once	CASSVGETSVDEQYF	TGTGCCAGCAGCGTAGGAGAGACTAGCGTCGACGAGCAGTACTTC
TRBV4-2	.	TRBJ2-5	.	CASSQAVRGVGQETQYF	TGTGCCAGCAGCCAAGCGGTGAGAGGGGTGGGACAAGAGACCCAGTACTTC
TRBV10-3	.	TRBJ1-4	.	CAISESVRDTVEKLFF	TGTGCCATCAGTGAGTCGGTGCGGGACACCGTTGAAAAACTGTTTTTT
TRBV12-3/TRBV12-4	.	TRBJ1-1	.	CASSLVGDTEAFF	TGTGCCAGCAGTTTAGTTGGGGACACTGAAGCTTTCTTT
TRBV19	TRBD2	TRBJ2-1	.	CASSSRTSGGAKNEQFF	TGTGCCAGTAGTTCCCGGACTAGCGGGGGGGCGAAAAATGAGCAGTTCTTC
TRBV30	TRBD1	TRBJ1-2	.	CAWRPGTAESYTF	TGTGCCTGGAGACCCGGGACAGCGGAAAGCTACACCTTC
TRBV27	.	TRBJ1-1	.	CASSLRGSDEAFF	TGTGCCAGCAGTTTAAGAGGGTCGGATGAAGCTTTCTTT
TRBV24-1	.	TRBJ1-6	.	CATPEEQRDRASPLHF	TGTGCCACACCGGAGGAACAGAGGGATAGAGCCTCACCCCTCCACTTT
TRBV7-2	TRBD1	TRBJ1-1	few	CASSFRQGAHTEAFF	TGTGCCAGCAGCTTTCGACAGGGGGCGCACACTGAAGCTTTCTTT
TRBV27	.	TRBJ2-1	once	CASGFQQGEQFF	TGTGCCAGCGGTTTTCAACAGGGCGAGCAGTTCTTC
TRBV28	.	TRBJ1-1	.	CASSLGGPTEAFF	TGTGCCAGCAGTTTAGGGGGTCCCACGGAAGCTTTCTTT
TRBV6-5	.	TRBJ2-1	.	CASSYSNGAPYNEQFF	TGTGCCAGCAGTTACTCGAACGGGGCCCCCTACAATGAGCAGTTCTTC
TRBV29-1	.	TRBJ1-1	few	CSVEGTDPEAFF	TGCAGCGTTGAAGGGACGGATCCTGAAGCTTTCTTT
TRBV4-2	.	TRBJ2-1	.	CASSQDSYEQFF	TGTGCCAGCAGCCAAGATAGCTATGAGCAGTTCTTC
TRBV4-2	TRBD1	TRBJ1-4	.	CASSQGQGINEKLFF	TGTGCCAGCAGCCAAGGACAGGGGATAAATGAAAAACTGTTTTTT
TRBV30	TRBD2	TRBJ2-5	.	CAWSMAREGETQYF	TGTGCCTGGAGTATGGCGAGGGAGGGGGAGACCCAGTACTTC
TRBV5-1	.	TRBJ1-2	.	CASSLGGPGAGTNYGYTF	TGCGCCAGCAGCTTGGGGGGTCCCGGCGCAGGAACTAACTATGGCTACACCTTC
TRBV27	TRBD1	TRBJ2-3	.	CASSFVTGANTQYF	TGTGCCAGCAGTTTCGTGACAGGGGCAAATACGCAGTATTTT
TRBV19	TRBD1	TRBJ2-1	.	CASSPRGPRSSYNEQFF	TGTGCCAGTAGTCCCAGGGGGCCTAGGAGCTCCTACAATGAGCAGTTCTTC
TRBV5-5	.	TRBJ1-1	.	CASSLQDRRRTEAFF	TGTGCCAGCAGCTTGCAAGACAGGCGGCGGACTGAAGCTTTCTTT
TRBV18	.	TRBJ1-2	few	CASSGDQGNYGYTF	TGTGCCAGCTCGGGGGATCAGGGGAACTATGGCTACACCTTC
TRBV5-1	.	TRBJ2-7	.	CASSHDGGSNEQYF	TGCGCCAGCAGCCACGATGGGGGGAGCAACGAGCAGTACTTC
TRBV5-4	TRBD2	TRBJ2-1	.	CASSSQLPGLAFEQFF	TGTGCCAGCAGCTCCCAATTACCGGGACTAGCTTTTGAGCAGTTCTTC
TRBV2	.	TRBJ1-6	.	CASSDRALSSYNSPLHF	TGTGCCAGCAGTGACAGGGCCTTAAGCTCCTATAATTCACCCCTCCACTTT
TRBV30	TRBD2	TRBJ2-2	few	CAWRNSGRDTGELFF	TGTGCCTGGAGGAATAGCGGGAGGGACACCGGGGAGCTGTTTTTT
TRBV5-1	TRBD2	TRBJ2-4	.	CASSSGTSGPHSVGIQYF	TGCGCCAGCTCCTCCGGGACTAGCGGGCCCCATAGTGTGGGCATTCAGTACTTC
TRBV28	.	TRBJ1-2	.	CASSRHHRGTANYGYTF	TGTGCCAGCAGTCGCCACCACCGGGGCACCGCTAACTATGGCTACACCTTC
TRBV19	.	TRBJ1-3	.	CASSLVAGTGNTIYF	TGTGCCAGTAGCTTGGTCGCAGGGACTGGAAACACCATATATTTT
TRBV15	.	TRBJ2-3	.	CATSRDLPDTQYF	TGTGCCACCAGCAGAGACCTCCCAGATACGCAGTATTTT
TRBV28	.	TRBJ1-1	.	CASSLSWAGDEAFF	TGTGCCAGCAGTTTATCGTGGGCCGGGGATGAAGCTTTCTTT